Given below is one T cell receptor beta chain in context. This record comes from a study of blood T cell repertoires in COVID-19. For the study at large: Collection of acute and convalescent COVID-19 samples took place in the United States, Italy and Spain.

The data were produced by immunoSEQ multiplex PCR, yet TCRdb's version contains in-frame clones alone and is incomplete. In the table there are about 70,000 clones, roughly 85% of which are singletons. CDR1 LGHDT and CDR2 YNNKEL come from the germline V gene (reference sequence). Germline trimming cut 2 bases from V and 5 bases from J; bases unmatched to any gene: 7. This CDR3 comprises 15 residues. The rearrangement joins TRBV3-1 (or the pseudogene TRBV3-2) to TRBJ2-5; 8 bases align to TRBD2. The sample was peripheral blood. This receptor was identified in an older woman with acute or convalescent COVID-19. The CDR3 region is CASSQLGGASETQYF. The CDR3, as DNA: TGTGCCAGCAGCCAACTCGGGGGGGCGTCCGAGACCCAGTACTTC.